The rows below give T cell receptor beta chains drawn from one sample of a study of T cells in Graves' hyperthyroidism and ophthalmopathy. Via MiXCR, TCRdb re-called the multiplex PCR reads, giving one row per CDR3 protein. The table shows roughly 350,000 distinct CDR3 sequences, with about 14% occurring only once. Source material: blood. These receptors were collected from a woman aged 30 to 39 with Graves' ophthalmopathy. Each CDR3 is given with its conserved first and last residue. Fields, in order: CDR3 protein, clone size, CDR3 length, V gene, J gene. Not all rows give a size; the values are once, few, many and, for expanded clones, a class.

CDR3 protein: CASSSTLAGLNQPQHF
clone size: many
CDR3 length: 16
V gene: TRBV28
J gene: TRBJ1-5

CDR3 protein: CAISEQDEQYF
clone size: -
CDR3 length: 11
V gene: TRBV10-3
J gene: TRBJ2-3

CDR3 protein: CASGQQETQYF
clone size: few
CDR3 length: 11
V gene: TRBV19
J gene: TRBJ2-5

CDR3 protein: CASSSEGEGYTF
clone size: many
CDR3 length: 12
V gene: TRBV12-3/TRBV12-4
J gene: TRBJ1-2

CDR3 protein: CSARRQGWSNQPQHF
clone size: many
CDR3 length: 15
V gene: TRBV20-1
J gene: TRBJ1-5

CDR3 protein: CASSYNRRGRSSNQPQHF
clone size: -
CDR3 length: 18
V gene: TRBV12-3/TRBV12-4
J gene: TRBJ1-5

CDR3 protein: CASSQTSGNEQFF
clone size: many
CDR3 length: 13
V gene: TRBV5-1
J gene: TRBJ2-1

CDR3 protein: CASSYRDRREPSGANVLTF
clone size: many
CDR3 length: 19
V gene: TRBV6-6
J gene: TRBJ2-6

CDR3 protein: CSARGAGTEAFF
clone size: many
CDR3 length: 12
V gene: TRBV20-1
J gene: TRBJ1-1

CDR3 protein: CAISGTDYGYTF
clone size: few
CDR3 length: 12
V gene: TRBV10-3
J gene: TRBJ1-2

CDR3 protein: CASSPGGPGETQYF
clone size: many
CDR3 length: 14
V gene: TRBV5-1
J gene: TRBJ2-5

CDR3 protein: CASRQGERTTGANVLTF
clone size: few
CDR3 length: 17
V gene: TRBV28
J gene: TRBJ2-6

CDR3 protein: CASSFDRADGYTF
clone size: many
CDR3 length: 13
V gene: TRBV12-3/TRBV12-4
J gene: TRBJ1-2

CDR3 protein: CASSLEQGGYGYTF
clone size: many
CDR3 length: 14
V gene: TRBV11-2
J gene: TRBJ1-2

CDR3 protein: CASSVQGRLNTEAFF
clone size: -
CDR3 length: 15
V gene: TRBV6-1
J gene: TRBJ1-1

CDR3 protein: CASSSQGYEQYF
clone size: many
CDR3 length: 12
V gene: TRBV11-2
J gene: TRBJ2-7

CDR3 protein: CSARTGADTQYF
clone size: many
CDR3 length: 12
V gene: TRBV20-1
J gene: TRBJ2-3

CDR3 protein: CASSEDTGNTIYF
clone size: -
CDR3 length: 13
V gene: TRBV6-1
J gene: TRBJ1-3

CDR3 protein: CASSLISWPHYNEQFF
clone size: few
CDR3 length: 16
V gene: TRBV7-9
J gene: TRBJ2-1

CDR3 protein: CSTGHLGYEQYF
clone size: -
CDR3 length: 12
V gene: TRBV5-4
J gene: TRBJ2-7

CDR3 protein: CASSQDDPGARLGQPQHF
clone size: -
CDR3 length: 18
V gene: TRBV4-1
J gene: TRBJ1-5

CDR3 protein: CASSRKGQGRSETQYF
clone size: many
CDR3 length: 16
V gene: TRBV28
J gene: TRBJ2-5

CDR3 protein: CASRNLAGGRNTQYF
clone size: many
CDR3 length: 15
V gene: TRBV7-6
J gene: TRBJ2-3

CDR3 protein: CASEQRGGPGDTQYF
clone size: -
CDR3 length: 15
V gene: TRBV6-1
J gene: TRBJ2-3

CDR3 protein: CASSSGQGLDTQYF
clone size: many
CDR3 length: 14
V gene: TRBV5-4
J gene: TRBJ2-3

CDR3 protein: CASSQGVIDEQYF
clone size: many
CDR3 length: 13
V gene: TRBV3-1
J gene: TRBJ2-7